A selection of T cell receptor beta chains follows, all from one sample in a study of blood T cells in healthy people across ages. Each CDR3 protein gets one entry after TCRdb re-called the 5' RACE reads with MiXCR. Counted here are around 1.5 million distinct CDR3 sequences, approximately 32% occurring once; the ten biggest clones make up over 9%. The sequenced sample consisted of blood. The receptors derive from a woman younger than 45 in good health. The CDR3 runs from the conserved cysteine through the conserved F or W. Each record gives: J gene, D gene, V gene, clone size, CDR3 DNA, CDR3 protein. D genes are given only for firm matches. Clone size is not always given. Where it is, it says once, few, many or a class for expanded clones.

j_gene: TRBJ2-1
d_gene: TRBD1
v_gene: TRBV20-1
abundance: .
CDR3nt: TGCAGTGCTAGAGATTTCCGGGACAGGGTCAATGAGCAGTTCTTC
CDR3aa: CSARDFRDRVNEQFF

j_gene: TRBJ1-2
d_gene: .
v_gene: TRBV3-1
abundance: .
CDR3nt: TGTGCCAGCAGCGGTGGATTTGATGGCTACACCTTC
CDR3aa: CASSGGFDGYTF

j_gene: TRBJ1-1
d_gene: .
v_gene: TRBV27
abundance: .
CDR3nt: TGTGCCAGCAGTCCACGAGGGGGAGGGGACACTGAAGCTTTCTTT
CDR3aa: CASSPRGGGDTEAFF

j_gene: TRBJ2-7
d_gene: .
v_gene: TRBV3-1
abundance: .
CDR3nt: TGTGCCAGCAGCCATAAGGGCCCCGAGCAGTACTTC
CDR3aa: CASSHKGPEQYF

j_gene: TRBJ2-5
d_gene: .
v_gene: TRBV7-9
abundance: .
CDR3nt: TGTGCCAGCAGCGCCAGCGGAGGGGGGCGAGGAGAGACCCAGTACTTC
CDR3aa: CASSASGGGRGETQYF

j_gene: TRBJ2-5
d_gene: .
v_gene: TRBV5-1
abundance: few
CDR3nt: TGTGCCAGCAGCTTAGATCCGGGGGGCGAGACCCAGTACTTC
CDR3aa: CASSLDPGGETQYF

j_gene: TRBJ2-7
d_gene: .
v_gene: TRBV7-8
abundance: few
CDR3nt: TGTGCCAGCAGCTTAGGGGTAGAAGGGGTAGAAGCCAACGAGCAGTACTTC
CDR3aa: CASSLGVEGVEANEQYF

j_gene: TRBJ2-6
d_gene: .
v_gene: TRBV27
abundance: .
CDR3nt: TGTGCCAGCAGTTTACGAGGGGTGAGCTCTGGGGCCAACGTCCTGACTTTC
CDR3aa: CASSLRGVSSGANVLTF

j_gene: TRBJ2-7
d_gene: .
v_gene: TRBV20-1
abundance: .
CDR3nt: TGCAGTGCTAGACCGGGAGACCACTACGAGCAGTACTTC
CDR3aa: CSARPGDHYEQYF

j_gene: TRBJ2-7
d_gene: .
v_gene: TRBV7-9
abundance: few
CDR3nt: TGTGCCAGCAGCTTAGCGAACAGGGTCGAGCAGTACTTC
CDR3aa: CASSLANRVEQYF

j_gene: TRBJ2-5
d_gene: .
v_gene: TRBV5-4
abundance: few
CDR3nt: TGTGCCAGCAGCTTGCAGCTGGGTCAAGAGACCCAGTACTTC
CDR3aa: CASSLQLGQETQYF

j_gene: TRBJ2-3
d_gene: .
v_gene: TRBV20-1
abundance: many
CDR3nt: TGCAGTGCTGACCAGAAAGATACGCAGTATTTT
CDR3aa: CSADQKDTQYF

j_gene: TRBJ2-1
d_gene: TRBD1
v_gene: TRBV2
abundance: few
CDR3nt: TGTGCCAGCAGTGATCGGGGGACAGGGGATTTTATATCCTACAATGAGCAGTTCTTC
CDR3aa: CASSDRGTGDFISYNEQFF

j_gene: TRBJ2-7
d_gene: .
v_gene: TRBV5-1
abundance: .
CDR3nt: TGCGCCAGCAGCCCCCGAGATTGGTCCGAGCAGTACTTC
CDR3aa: CASSPRDWSEQYF